Presented here are 9 T cell receptor beta chains from one specimen sequenced in a study of T cells in Graves' hyperthyroidism and ophthalmopathy. TCR beta CDR3 regions were amplified from RNA transcripts. HTBI primers were used for first-round RT-PCR of the TCR CDR3. TCRdb redid the calling of the multiplex PCR reads with MiXCR, one entry per CDR3 protein. The data show about 200,000 distinct CDR3 sequences, around 19% seen once. Source material: blood. These receptors were taken from a man aged 40-49 years with Graves' hyperthyroidism.

This clonotype was recorded at least ten times. The V call is TRBV14, the J call TRBJ2-1, with no clear D. With 0 bases removed from V and 7 bases from J, the gap between germline ends came to 13 bases. Looked up from germline, CDR1 is SGHDN and CDR2 is FVKESK. CDR3 size: 15 residues. The DNA for the CDR3 is TGTGCCAGCAGCCAAGACGGACGCCTTGGTAATGAGCAGTTCTTC. Translation gives CASSQDGRLGNEQFF.

This clonotype was seen at least ten times. This rearrangement joins TRBV20-1 to TRBJ1-6; 10 bases line up with TRBD1. The CDR3 covers 14 residues. Germline trimming cut 2 bases from V and 10 bases from J; bases unmatched to any gene: 5. In germline, CDR1 is DFQATT, CDR2 SNEGSKA (reference sequence). The CDR3 region has the DNA TGCAGTGCTAGACCGGGACAGGGGCACTCACCCCTCCACTTT. Residues: CSARPGQGHSPLHF.

Details on this clonotype: A much larger clone differs from this one at a single base, so this may be a read error. The chain has TRBV19 and TRBJ2-1; possible D gene TRBD1, 6 bases. The CDR3 runs to 13 residues. Deletions cut 7 bases from V and 9 bases from J, with 16 bases between. From germline, CDR1 is LNHDA and CDR2 SQIVND (reference sequence). CDR3 region: CASMRTGSGEQFF. In nucleotides, the CDR3 is TGTGCCAGTATGCGAACAGGGTCGGGTGAGCAGTTCTTC.

This clonotype was seen at least ten times. The CDR3 sequence is CASSSVAGATDTQYF. CDR3 bases: TGTGCCAGCAGCTCGGTAGCGGGGGCCACAGATACGCAGTATTTT. This chain joins TRBV7-2 and TRBJ2-3, with TRBD2 matching 9 bases. This CDR3 contains 15 residues. CDR1 is SGHTA and CDR2 is FQGNSA in the germline V gene. V shed 4 bases, J shed 2 bases, and the junction held 4 bases outside the gene matches. Based on the CDR3 plus reference TRBV7-2 and TRBJ2-3, the full variable domain is GAGVSQSPSNKVTEKGKDVELRCDPISGHTALYWYRQSLGQGLEFLIYFQGNSAPDKSGLPSDRFSAERTGGSVSTLTIQRTQQEDSAVYLCASSSVAGATDTQYFGPGTRLTVL.

This clonotype was detected only a few times. The V gene is TRBV19, the J gene TRBJ2-2; 7 bases fit TRBD2. This CDR3 is built from 15 residues. CDR1 and CDR2 from the germline V gene are LNHDA and SQIVND (reference sequence). Trimming at V came to 5 bases and at J to 0 bases, leaving 3 bases not matched to a gene. The CDR3 is CASSAGLANTGELFF. Here the CDR3 DNA reads TGTGCCAGTAGTGCTGGACTAGCGAACACCGGGGAGCTGTTTTTT.

In this sample, this clonotype turned up a few times. The V gene is TRBV4-3, the J gene TRBJ2-7, with 11 bases identical to TRBD2. The CDR3 length is 15 residues. The trim removed 3 bases at V and 2 bases at J, leaving 3 bases unmatched. Germline CDR1 LGHNA, CDR2 YSLEER. The CDR3 loop reads CASSHGTSGPYEQYF. DNA of the CDR3: TGCGCCAGCAGCCACGGGACTAGCGGTCCCTACGAGCAGTACTTC.

This clonotype has a count of ten or more. The rearrangement joins TRBV12-3 or TRBV12-4 to TRBJ2-3, with 8 bases aligning to TRBD2. This CDR3 region has 16 residues. The V segment lost 4 bases and the J segment 7 bases; nucleotides outside the gene matches: 13. DNA for the CDR3: TGTGCCAGCAGTTCGAGGACTAGCCGGCCGATTTATACGCAGTATTTT. Its translation: CASSSRTSRPIYTQYF.

This clonotype showed up many times. The chain employs TRBV12-3 or TRBV12-4 and TRBJ1-2; D gene uncertain. This CDR3 has 12 residues. V was clipped by 7 bases and J by 7 bases, with 13 bases between them. The CDR3 spells CASTRVRSGYTF. CDR3 nucleotides: TGTGCCAGCACCCGAGTCAGGTCTGGCTACACCTTC.

The chain has TRBV19 and TRBJ1-1, with D perhaps matching TRBD1 (5 bases). From germline, CDR1 is LNHDA and CDR2 SQIVND (reference sequence). The CDR3 totals 13 residues. V lost 5 bases to trimming and J lost 1 base, with 8 bases between them. DNA of the CDR3: TGTGCCAGTAGTGTGACAGCGAACACTGAAGCTTTCTTT. Translated, it gives CASSVTANTEAFF.